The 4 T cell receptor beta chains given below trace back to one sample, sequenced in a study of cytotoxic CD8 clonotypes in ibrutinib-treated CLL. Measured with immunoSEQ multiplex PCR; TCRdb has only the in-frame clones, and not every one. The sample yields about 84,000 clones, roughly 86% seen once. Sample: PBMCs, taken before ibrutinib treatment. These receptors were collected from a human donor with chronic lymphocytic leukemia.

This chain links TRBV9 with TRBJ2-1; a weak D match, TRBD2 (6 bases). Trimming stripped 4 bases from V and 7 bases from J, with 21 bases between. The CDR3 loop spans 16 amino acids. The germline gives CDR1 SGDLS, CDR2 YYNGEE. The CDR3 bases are TGTGCCAGCAGCCCAGCCCTCGGCGGGGTGGGGAATGAGCAGTTCTTC. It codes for CASSPALGGVGNEQFF.

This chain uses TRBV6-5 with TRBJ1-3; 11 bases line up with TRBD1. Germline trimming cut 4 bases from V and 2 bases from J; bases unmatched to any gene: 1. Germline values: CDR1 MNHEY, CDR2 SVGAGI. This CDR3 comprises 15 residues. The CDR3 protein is CASSSDRGPGNTIYF. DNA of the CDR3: TGTGCCAGCAGTTCGGACAGGGGGCCTGGAAACACCATATATTTT.

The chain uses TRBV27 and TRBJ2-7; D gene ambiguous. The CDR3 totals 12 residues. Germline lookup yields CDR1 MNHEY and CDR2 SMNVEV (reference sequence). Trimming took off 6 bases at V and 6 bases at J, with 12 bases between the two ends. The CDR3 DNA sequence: TGTGCCAGCAGCTCACAGTCTCGCGAGCAGTACTTC. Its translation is CASSSQSREQYF.

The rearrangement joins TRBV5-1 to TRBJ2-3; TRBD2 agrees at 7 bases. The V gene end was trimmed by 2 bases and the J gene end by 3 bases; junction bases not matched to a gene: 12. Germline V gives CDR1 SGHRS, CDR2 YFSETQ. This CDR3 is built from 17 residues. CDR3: CASSFTGTGGGTDTQYF. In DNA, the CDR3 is TGCGCCAGCAGCTTTACCGGGACGGGAGGTGGTACAGATACGCAGTATTTT.